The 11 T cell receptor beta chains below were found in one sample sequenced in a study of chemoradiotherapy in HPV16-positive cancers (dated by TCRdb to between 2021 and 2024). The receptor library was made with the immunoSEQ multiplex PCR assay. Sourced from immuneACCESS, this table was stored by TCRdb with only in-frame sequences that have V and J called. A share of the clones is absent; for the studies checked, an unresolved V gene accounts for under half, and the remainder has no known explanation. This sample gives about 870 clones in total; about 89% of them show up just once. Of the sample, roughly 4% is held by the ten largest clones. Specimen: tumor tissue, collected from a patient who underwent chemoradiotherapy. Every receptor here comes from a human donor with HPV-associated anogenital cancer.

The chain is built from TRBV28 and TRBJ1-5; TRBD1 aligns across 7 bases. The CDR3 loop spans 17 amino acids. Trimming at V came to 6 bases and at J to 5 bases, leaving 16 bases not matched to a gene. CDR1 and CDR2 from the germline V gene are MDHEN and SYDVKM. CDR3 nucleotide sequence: TGTGCCAGCAGCCTCTGGGCCACAGGGGCCGGGGATCAGCCCCAGCATTTT. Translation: CASSLWATGAGDQPQHF. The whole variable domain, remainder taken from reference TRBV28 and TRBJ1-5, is DVKVTQSSRYLVKRTGEKVFLECVQDMDHENMFWYRQDPGLGLRLIYFSYDVKMKEKGDIPEGYSVSREKKERFSLILESASTNQTSMYLCASSLWATGAGDQPQHFGDGTRLSIL.

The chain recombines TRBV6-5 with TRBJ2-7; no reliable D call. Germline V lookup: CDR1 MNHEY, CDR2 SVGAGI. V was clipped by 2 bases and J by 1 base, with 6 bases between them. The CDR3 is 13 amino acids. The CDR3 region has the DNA TGTGCCAGCAGTTACGGGATTTCCTACGAGCAGTACTTC. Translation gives CASSYGISYEQYF.

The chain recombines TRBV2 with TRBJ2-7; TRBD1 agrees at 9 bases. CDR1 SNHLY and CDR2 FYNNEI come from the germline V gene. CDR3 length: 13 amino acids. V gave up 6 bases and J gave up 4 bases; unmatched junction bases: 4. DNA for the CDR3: TGTGCCAGCAGGGACAGGGGTTTTTACGAGCAGTACTTC. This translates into CASRDRGFYEQYF. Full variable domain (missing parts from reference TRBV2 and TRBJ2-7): EPEVTQTPSHQVTQMGQEVILRCVPISNHLYFYWYRQILGQKVEFLVSFYNNEISEKSEIFDDQFSVERPDGSNFTLKIRSTKLEDSAMYFCASRDRGFYEQYFGPGTRLTVT.

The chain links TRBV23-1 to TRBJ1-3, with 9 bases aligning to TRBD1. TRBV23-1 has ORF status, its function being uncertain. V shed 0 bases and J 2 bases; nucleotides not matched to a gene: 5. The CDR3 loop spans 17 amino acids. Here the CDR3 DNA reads TGCGCCAGCAGTCAATCCAGGGACAGGGCGGCTGGAAACACCATATATTTT. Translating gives CASSQSRDRAAGNTIYF.

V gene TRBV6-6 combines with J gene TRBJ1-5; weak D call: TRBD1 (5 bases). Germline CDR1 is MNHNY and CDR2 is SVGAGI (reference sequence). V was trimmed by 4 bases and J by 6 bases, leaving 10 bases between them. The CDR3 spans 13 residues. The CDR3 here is CASSLGEGQPQHF. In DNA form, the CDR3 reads TGTGCCAGCAGTTTAGGGGAGGGTCAGCCCCAGCATTTT.

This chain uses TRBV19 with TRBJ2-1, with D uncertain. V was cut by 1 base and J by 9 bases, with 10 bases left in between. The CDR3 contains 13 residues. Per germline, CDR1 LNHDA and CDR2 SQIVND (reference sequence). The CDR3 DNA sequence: TGTGCCAGTAGTATAGCAGAGCTCGGTGAGCAGTTCTTC. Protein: CASSIAELGEQFF.

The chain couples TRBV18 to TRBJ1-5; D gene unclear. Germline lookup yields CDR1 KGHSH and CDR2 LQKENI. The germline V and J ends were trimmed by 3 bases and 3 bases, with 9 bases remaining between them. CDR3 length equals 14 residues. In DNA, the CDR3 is TGTGCCAGCTCACCGCCCGGGCACAATCAGCCCCAGCATTTT. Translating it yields CASSPPGHNQPQHF.

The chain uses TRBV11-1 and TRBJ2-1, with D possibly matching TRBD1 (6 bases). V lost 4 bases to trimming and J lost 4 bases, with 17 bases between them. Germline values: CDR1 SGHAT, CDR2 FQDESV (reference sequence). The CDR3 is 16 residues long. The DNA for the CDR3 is TGTGCCAGCAGCTCACAGGGAGTAGGGGGTTACAATGAGCAGTTCTTC. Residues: CASSSQGVGGYNEQFF.

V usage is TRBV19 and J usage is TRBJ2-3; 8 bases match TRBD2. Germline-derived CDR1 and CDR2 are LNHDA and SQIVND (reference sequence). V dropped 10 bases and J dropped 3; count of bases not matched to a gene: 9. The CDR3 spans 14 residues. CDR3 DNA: TGTGCCACCCGAGCGGGGGAAGGGACAGATACGCAGTATTTT. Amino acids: CATRAGEGTDTQYF. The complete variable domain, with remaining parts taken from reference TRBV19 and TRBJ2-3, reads DGGITQSPKYLFRKEGQNVTLSCEQNLNHDAMYWYRQDPGQGLRLIYYSQIVNDFQKGDIAEGYSVSREKKESFPLTVTSAQKNPTAFYLCATRAGEGTDTQYFGPGTRLTVL.

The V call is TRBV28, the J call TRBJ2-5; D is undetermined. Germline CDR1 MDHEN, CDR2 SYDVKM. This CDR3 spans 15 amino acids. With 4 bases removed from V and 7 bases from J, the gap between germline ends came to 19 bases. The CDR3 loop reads CASSSPEGLLGTQYF. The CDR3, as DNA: TGTGCCAGCAGTTCGCCAGAAGGGCTTTTGGGGACCCAGTACTTC.

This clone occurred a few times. The CDR3 DNA sequence: TGTGCCACCCGACAGGATCCTACCTCTGGAAACACCATATATTTT. Its protein product is CATRQDPTSGNTIYF. The chain has TRBV19 and TRBJ1-3; D might be TRBD1 (6 bases). The CDR3 sequence is 15 residues long. Germline CDR1 is LNHDA and CDR2 is SQIVND (reference sequence). V gave up 10 bases and J gave up 0 bases, with 16 bases separating them.